The source of this T cell receptor (beta chain) is a study of T cell changes during pregnancy in multiple sclerosis. Germline V gene data show CDR1 as LNHDA and CDR2 as SQIVND (reference sequence). This CDR3 is built from 11 residues. Trimming took 6 bases from V and 9 from J; bases not matched to a gene: 5. Libraries were prepared by immunoSEQ multiplex PCR; TCRdb keeps only in-frame clonotypes and omits some of them. The sample contains about 50,000 clones, 90% to 95% of which appear only once. Sequences were derived from CD8+ T cells from peripheral blood mononuclear cells, sampled before pregnancy. The sequence was obtained from a female donor with multiple sclerosis, enrolled in a pregnancy study. This chain connects TRBV19 to TRBJ2-7; TRBD1 matches 7 bases. This CDR3 is CASSPGQLQYF. Here the CDR3 DNA reads TGTGCCAGTAGCCCGGGACAGTTGCAGTACTTC.